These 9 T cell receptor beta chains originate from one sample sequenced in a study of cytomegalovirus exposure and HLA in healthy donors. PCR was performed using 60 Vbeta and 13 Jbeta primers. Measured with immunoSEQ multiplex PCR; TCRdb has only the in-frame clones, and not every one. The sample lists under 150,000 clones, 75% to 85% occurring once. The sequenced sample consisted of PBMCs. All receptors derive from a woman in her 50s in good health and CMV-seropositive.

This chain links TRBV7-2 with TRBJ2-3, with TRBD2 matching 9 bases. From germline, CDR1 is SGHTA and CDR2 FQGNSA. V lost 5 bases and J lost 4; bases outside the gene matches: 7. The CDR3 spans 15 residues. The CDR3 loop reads CASSKGGRAPDTQYF. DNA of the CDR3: TGTGCCAGCAGCAAGGGCGGGAGGGCCCCAGATACGCAGTATTTT.

The CDR3 DNA reads as TGTGCCATCAGTGGGACTAGCGGGATAGGGGAGACCCAGTACTTC. Amino acid sequence: CAISGTSGIGETQYF. The V and J genes are TRBV10-3 and TRBJ2-5, with 12 bases identical to TRBD2. The V and J ends lost 4 bases and 5 bases, in that order; junction bases with no gene match: 5. This CDR3 comprises 15 residues. Germline values: CDR1 ENHRY, CDR2 SYGVKD.

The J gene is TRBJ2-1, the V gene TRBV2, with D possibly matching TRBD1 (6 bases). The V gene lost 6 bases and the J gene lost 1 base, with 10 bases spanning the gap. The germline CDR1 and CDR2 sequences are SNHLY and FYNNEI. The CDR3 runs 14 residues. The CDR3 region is CASSLQGSYNEQFF. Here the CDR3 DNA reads TGTGCCAGCAGCCTACAGGGTTCCTACAATGAGCAGTTCTTC.

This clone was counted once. CDR3 nucleotides: TGTGCCTGGAGTGTAATATCCGGGGAGCTGTTTTTT. Its protein product is CAWSVISGELFF. The chain recombines TRBV30 with TRBJ2-2, with D uncertain. Trimming left V 0 bases short and J 6 bases short, with 5 bases between. The CDR3 covers 12 residues. Germline V CDR1 and CDR2: GTSNPN, SVGIG (reference sequence). The whole variable domain, filled in from reference TRBV30 and TRBJ2-2, reads SQTIHQWPATLVQPVGSPLSLECTVEGTSNPNLYWYRQAAGRGLQLLFYSVGIGQISSEVPQNLSASRPQDRQFILSSKKLLLSDSGFYLCAWSVISGELFFGEGSRLTVL.

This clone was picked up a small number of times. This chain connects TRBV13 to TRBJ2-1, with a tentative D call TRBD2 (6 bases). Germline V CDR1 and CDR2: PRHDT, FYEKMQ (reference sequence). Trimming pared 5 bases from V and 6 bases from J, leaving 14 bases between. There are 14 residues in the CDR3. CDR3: CASSRSGGSNEQFF. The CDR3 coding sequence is TGTGCCAGCAGCCGTAGTGGGGGGAGCAATGAGCAGTTCTTC.

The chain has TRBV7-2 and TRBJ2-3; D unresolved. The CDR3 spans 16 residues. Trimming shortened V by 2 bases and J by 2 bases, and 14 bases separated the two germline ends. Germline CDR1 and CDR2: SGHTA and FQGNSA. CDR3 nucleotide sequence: TGTGCCAGCAGCTTACGTCCGAACTATTACACAGATACGCAGTATTTT. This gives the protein CASSLRPNYYTDTQYF.

DNA for the CDR3: TGCGCCAGCAGCTCGATTAGCGGGTCTTCCTCCTACGAGCAGTACTTC. Protein product: CASSSISGSSSYEQYF. The chain links TRBV5-1 to TRBJ2-7, with TRBD2 matching 7 bases. V lost 3 bases, J lost 0 bases, and 9 bases stayed unmatched. The CDR3 has 16 residues. The germline V gene has CDR1 SGHRS and CDR2 YFSETQ. The variable domain in full, with the rest retrieved from reference TRBV5-1 and TRBJ2-7, is KAGVTQTPRYLIKTRGQQVTLSCSPISGHRSVSWYQQTPGQGLQFLFEYFSETQRNKGNFPGRFSGRQFSNSRSEMNVSTLELGDSALYLCASSSISGSSSYEQYFGPGTRLTVT.

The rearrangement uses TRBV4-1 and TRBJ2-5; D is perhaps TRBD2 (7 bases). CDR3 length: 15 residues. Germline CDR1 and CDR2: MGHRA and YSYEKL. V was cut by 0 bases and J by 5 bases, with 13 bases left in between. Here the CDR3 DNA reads TGCGCCAGCAGCCAAGAAGGCGGGGGCAGGGAGACCCAGTACTTC. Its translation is CASSQEGGGRETQYF.

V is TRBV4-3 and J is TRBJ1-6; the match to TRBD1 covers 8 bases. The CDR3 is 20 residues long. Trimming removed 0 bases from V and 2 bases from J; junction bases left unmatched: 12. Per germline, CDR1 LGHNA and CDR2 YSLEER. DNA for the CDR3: TGCGCCAGCAGCCAAGAAGTATGGGACAGGACGTCTCCCTATAATTCACCCCTCCACTTT. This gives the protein CASSQEVWDRTSPYNSPLHF.